This T cell receptor beta chain emerged from a study of identical twins. Trimming stripped 2 bases from V and 13 bases from J, with 13 bases between. This CDR3 comprises 12 residues. Looked up from germline, CDR1 is SEHNR and CDR2 is FQNEAQ (reference sequence). This clonotype was detected ten times or more. Its specificity is not known. Study observations and caveats: Analyses of zero insertions could be partly confounded by invariant MAIT and iNKT cells.

TCRdb reanalysed the 5' RACE reads using MiXCR and keeps one entry per CDR3 protein. This table holds 550,000 to 800,000 distinct CDR3 sequences, roughly 7.2% found once. The same data also went into a second study, on yellow fever vaccine responses in identical twins.

This TCR was sampled from a woman younger than 30 in good health. Sequenced: PBMCs. The rearrangement joins TRBV7-9 to TRBJ2-3, with D unclear. This CDR3 is CASSLQSGFEYF. The CDR3 DNA is TGTGCCAGCAGCTTACAATCCGGGTTTGAGTATTTT.